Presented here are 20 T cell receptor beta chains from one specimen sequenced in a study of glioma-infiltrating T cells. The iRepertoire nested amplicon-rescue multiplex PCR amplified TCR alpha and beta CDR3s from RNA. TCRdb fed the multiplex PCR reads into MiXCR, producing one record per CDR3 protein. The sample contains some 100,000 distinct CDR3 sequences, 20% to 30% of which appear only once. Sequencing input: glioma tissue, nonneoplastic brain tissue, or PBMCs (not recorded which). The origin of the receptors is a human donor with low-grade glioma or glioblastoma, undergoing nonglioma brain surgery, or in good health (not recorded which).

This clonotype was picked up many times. The CDR3, as DNA: TGTGCCAGCAGCTTAGGAGGCGGCTACACCTTC. Its protein is CASSLGGGYTF. The chain carries TRBV7-9 and TRBJ1-2; D ambiguous. CDR3 length: 11 amino acids. Germline V gene lookup returns CDR1 SEHNR and CDR2 FQNEAQ (reference sequence). Between the trimmed V and J ends, which lost 1 base and 8 bases, there was a span of 5 bases.

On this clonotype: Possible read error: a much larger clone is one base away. The CDR3 is CASSLIQVQTEAFF. CDR3 bases: TGCGCCAGCAGCTTAATCCAGGTACAGACTGAAGCTTTCTTT. The chain carries TRBV5-1 and TRBJ1-1; D not certain. Trimming took off 2 bases at V and 5 bases at J, with 13 bases between the two ends. Germline-derived CDR1 and CDR2 are SGHRS and YFSETQ. This CDR3 comprises 14 residues.

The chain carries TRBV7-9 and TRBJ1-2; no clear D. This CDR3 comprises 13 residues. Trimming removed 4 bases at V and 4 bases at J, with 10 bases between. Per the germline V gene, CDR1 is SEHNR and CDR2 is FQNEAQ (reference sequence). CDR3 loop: CASSSSYSYGYTF. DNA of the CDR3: TGTGCCAGCAGCTCCAGCTACAGCTATGGCTACACCTTC.

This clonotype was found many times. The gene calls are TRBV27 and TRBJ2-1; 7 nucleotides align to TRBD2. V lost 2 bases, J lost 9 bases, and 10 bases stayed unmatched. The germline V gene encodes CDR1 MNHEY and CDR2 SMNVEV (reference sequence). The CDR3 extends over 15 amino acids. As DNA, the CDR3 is TGTGCCAGCAGTTTAGCGGGAGTCGTCCGTGGTGAGCAGTTCTTC. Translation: CASSLAGVVRGEQFF.

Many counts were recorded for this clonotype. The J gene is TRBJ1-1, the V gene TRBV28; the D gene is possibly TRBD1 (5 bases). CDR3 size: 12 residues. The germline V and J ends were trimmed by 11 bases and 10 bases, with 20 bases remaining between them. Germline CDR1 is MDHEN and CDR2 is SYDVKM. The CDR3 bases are TGTGCCGGCGGGGGACGTAACACCGGAGCTTTCTTT. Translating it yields CAGGGRNTGAFF.

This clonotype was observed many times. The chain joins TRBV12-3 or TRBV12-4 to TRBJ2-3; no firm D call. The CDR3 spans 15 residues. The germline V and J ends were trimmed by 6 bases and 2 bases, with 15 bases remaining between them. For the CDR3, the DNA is TGTGCCAGCAGCCCCGTAACGGAGCTCACAGATACGCAGTATTTT. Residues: CASSPVTELTDTQYF.

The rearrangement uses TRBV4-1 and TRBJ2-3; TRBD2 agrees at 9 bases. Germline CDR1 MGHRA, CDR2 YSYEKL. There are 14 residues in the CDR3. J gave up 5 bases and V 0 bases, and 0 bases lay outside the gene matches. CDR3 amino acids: CASSQDSGGDTQYF. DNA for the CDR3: TGCGCCAGCAGCCAAGATAGCGGGGGAGATACGCAGTATTTT.

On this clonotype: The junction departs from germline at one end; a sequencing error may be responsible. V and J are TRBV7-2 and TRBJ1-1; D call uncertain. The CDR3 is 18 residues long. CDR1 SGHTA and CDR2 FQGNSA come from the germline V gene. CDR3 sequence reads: CASGLGRAKERPNTEAFF. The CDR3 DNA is TGTGCCAGCGGCTTAGGGAGGGCCAAGGAACGCCCGAACACTGAAGCTTTCTTT.

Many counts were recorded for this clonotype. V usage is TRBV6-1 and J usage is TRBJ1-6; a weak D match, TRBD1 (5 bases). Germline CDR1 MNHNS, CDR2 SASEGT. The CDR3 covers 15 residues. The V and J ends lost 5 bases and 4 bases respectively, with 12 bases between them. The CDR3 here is CASSSPGTYNSPLHF. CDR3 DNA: TGTGCCAGCAGTTCCCCCGGGACGTATAATTCACCCCTCCACTTT.

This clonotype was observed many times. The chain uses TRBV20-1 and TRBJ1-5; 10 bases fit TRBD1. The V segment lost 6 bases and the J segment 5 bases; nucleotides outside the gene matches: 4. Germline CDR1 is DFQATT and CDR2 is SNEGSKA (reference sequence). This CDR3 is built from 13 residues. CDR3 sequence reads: CSAPGQGDQPQHF. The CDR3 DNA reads TGCAGTGCGCCCGGACAGGGGGATCAGCCCCAGCATTTT.

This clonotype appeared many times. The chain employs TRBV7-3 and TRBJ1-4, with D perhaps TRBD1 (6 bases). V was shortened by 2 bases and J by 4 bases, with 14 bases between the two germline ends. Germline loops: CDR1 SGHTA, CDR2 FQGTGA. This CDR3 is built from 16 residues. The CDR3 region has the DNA TGTGCCAGCAGCTTATTGGGGGCGCCTTATAATGAAAAACTGTTTTTT. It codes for CASSLLGAPYNEKLFF.

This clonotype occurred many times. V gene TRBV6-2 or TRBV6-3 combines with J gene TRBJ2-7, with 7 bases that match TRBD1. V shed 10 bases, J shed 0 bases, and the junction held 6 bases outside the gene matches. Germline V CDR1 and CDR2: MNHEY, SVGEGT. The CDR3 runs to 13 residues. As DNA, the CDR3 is TGTGCCACCCAGGGGGAAAACTCCTACGAGCAGTACTTC. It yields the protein CATQGENSYEQYF.

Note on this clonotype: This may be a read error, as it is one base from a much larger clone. The CDR3 DNA sequence: TGTGCCGGCAGTTCCGGACGGACAGGGGCTAACTATGGCTACACCTTC. It yields the protein CAGSSGRTGANYGYTF. The V call is TRBV12-3 or TRBV12-4, the J call TRBJ1-2; 9 bases are a match to TRBD1. This CDR3 comprises 16 residues.

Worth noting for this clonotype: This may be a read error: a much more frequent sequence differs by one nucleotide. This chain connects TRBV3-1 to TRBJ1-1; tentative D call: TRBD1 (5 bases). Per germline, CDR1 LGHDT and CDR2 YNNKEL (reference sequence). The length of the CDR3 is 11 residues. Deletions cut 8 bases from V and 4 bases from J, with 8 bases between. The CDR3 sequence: CASGTTTEAFF. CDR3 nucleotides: TGTGCCAGCGGGACCACCACTGAAGCTTTCTTT.

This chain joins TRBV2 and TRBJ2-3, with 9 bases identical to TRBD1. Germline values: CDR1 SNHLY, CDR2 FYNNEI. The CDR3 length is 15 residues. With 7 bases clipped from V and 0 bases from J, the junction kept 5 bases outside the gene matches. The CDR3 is CASKGQGISTDTQYF. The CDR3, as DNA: TGTGCCAGCAAAGGACAGGGGATAAGCACAGATACGCAGTATTTT.

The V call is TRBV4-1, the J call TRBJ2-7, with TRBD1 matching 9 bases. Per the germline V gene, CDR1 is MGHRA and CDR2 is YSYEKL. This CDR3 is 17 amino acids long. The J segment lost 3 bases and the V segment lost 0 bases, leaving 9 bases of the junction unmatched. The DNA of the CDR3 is TGCGCCAGCAGCCAAGACAGGGGGCGGACAGGGGACTACGAGCAGTACTTC. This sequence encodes CASSQDRGRTGDYEQYF.

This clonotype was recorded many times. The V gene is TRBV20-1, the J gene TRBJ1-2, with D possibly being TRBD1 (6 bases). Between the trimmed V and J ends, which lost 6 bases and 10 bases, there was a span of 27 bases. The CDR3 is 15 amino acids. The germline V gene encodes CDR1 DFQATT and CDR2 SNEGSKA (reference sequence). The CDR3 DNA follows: TGCAGTGCGCCGGGACACCTTCTAGTCGAAGGTGCCTACACCTTC. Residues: CSAPGHLLVEGAYTF.

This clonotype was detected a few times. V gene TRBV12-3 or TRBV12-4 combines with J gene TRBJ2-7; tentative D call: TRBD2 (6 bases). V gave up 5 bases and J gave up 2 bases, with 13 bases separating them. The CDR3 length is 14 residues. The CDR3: CASSRTDYPYEQYF. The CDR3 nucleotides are TGTGCCAGCAGTCGGACGGACTACCCCTACGAGCAGTACTTC.

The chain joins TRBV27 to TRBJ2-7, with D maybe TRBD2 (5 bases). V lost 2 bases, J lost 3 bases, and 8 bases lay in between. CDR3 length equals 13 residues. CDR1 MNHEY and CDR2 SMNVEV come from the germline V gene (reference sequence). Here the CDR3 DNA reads TGTGCCAGCAGTTTAACTAGGTTCTACGAGCAGTACTTC. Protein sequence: CASSLTRFYEQYF.

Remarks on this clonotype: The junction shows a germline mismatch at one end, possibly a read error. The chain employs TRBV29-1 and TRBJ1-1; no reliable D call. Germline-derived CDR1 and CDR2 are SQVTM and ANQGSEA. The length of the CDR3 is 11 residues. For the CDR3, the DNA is TGCAGCATTGAGGGAGCAACTGAAGCTCTCTTT. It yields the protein CSIEGATEALF.